These 10 T cell receptor beta chains were all obtained from the same sample, sequenced in a study of cytomegalovirus exposure and HLA in healthy donors. The study ran its PCR with 60 Vbeta and 13 Jbeta primers. Clones were sequenced by immunoSEQ multiplex PCR, and TCRdb holds only the in-frame ones, with some missing. Of nearly 110,000 clones in the sample, 82% were seen once. Sequenced material: PBMCs. The receptors were sampled from a young man in good health and CMV-seropositive.

The rearrangement uses TRBV16 and TRBJ1-2; maybe TRBD1 (5 bases). The CDR3 consists of 14 residues. Germline V CDR1 and CDR2: KGHSY, FQNENV. Trimming cost V 8 bases and J 3 bases, with 16 bases left between them. CDR3 sequence reads: CASYDPGSYYGYTF. CDR3 bases: TGTGCCAGCTACGACCCAGGGTCTTACTATGGCTACACCTTC.

This clone was seen a handful of times. The CDR3, as DNA: TGTGCCAGCAGCCAAGATCCGGTGAACTACGAGCAGTACTTC. Translated: CASSQDPVNYEQYF. The rearrangement joins TRBV4-2 to TRBJ2-7; D is unclear. CDR3 length: 14 residues. Trimming left V 0 bases short and J 3 bases short, with 9 bases between. Germline CDR1 reads LGHNA; CDR2 reads YNFKEQ.

The V and J genes are TRBV2 and TRBJ1-1; D gene uncertain. Germline V gene sequence: CDR1 SNHLY, CDR2 FYNNEI. The CDR3 extends over 14 amino acids. The V gene lost 7 bases and the J gene lost 6 bases, with 18 bases spanning the gap. CDR3: CASIRSPWSAEAFF. The CDR3 coding sequence is TGTGCCAGCATAAGAAGCCCCTGGAGCGCTGAAGCTTTCTTT.

This chain uses TRBV5-4 with TRBJ2-1, with 8 bases identical to TRBD1. The CDR3 sequence is 16 residues long. J gave up 1 base and V 4 bases, and 7 bases lay outside the gene matches. The germline V gene encodes CDR1 SGHNT and CDR2 YYREEE (reference sequence). The CDR3 loop is CASSKPGTGSYNEQFF. For the CDR3, the DNA is TGTGCCAGCAGCAAACCCGGGACAGGTTCCTACAATGAGCAGTTCTTC.

This chain connects TRBV11-3 to TRBJ2-2; 9 nucleotides match TRBD2. In germline, CDR1 is SGHNT, CDR2 YENEEA. The V gene end was trimmed by 2 bases and the J gene end by 0 bases; junction bases not matched to a gene: 4. The CDR3 runs to 17 residues. The CDR3 region has the DNA TGTGCCAGCAGCTTAATGAGCGGGGGGACGAACACCGGGGAGCTGTTTTTT. It encodes CASSLMSGGTNTGELFF. Drawing the rest from reference TRBV11-3 and TRBJ2-2, the complete variable domain is EAGVVQSPRYKIIEKKQPVAFWCNPISGHNTLYWYLQNLGQGPELLIRYENEEAVDDSQLPKDRFSAERLKGVDSTLKIQPAELGDSAVYLCASSLMSGGTNTGELFFGEGSRLTVL.

This rearrangement joins TRBV5-4 to TRBJ2-7; 11 bases are shared with TRBD2. From germline, CDR1 is SGHNT and CDR2 YYREEE (reference sequence). This CDR3 is built from 15 residues. Trimming removed 3 bases from V and 3 bases from J; junction bases left unmatched: 5. CDR3 residues: CASSSGLADFYEQYF. CDR3 in DNA: TGTGCCAGCAGCTCGGGACTAGCGGATTTCTACGAGCAGTACTTC.

V gene TRBV30 combines with J gene TRBJ1-1; possibly TRBD1 for D (5 bases). The ends were cut back, 3 bases at V and 2 bases at J, with 19 bases in the middle. Germline CDR1 is GTSNPN and CDR2 is SVGIG (reference sequence). This CDR3 has 16 amino acids. The CDR3 region has the DNA TGTGCCTGGAGGCAAAAGGGGACTGAGTTCAACACTGAAGCTTTCTTT. This gives the protein CAWRQKGTEFNTEAFF.

V is TRBV5-1 and J is TRBJ2-7, with 8 bases that match TRBD1. V was pared by 4 bases and J by 7 bases, with 10 bases of the junction left unmatched. There are 14 residues in the CDR3. CDR1 SGHRS and CDR2 YFSETQ come from the germline V gene. The CDR3 reads CASSTGQGAREQYF. The CDR3 DNA reads TGCGCCAGCAGCACCGGACAGGGTGCAAGGGAGCAGTACTTC.

The V gene is TRBV15, the J gene TRBJ1-6; possible D gene TRBD1, 5 bases. The CDR3 spans 15 residues. Trimming took 9 bases from V and 1 from J, leaving 13 bases between them. Germline-derived CDR1 and CDR2 are LNHNV and YYDKDF (reference sequence). CDR3 DNA sequence: TGTGCCACGGGGGAGGAGAGTTCCTATAATTCACCCCTCCACTTT. Its protein product is CATGEESSYNSPLHF.

The chain has TRBV18 and TRBJ1-2; the D is unclear. The V gene lost 0 bases and the J gene lost 0 bases, with 8 bases spanning the gap. The CDR3 runs to 15 residues. CDR1 KGHSH and CDR2 LQKENI come from the germline V gene. Here the CDR3 reads CASSPPVQTNYGYTF. The CDR3 region has the DNA TGTGCCAGCTCACCACCGGTACAGACTAACTATGGCTACACCTTC.